The clone carrying this TCR beta chain has a count of ten or more. Time point given: newly diagnosed GD, antithyroid drugs for less than 3 months. PBMC-derived RNA was used for the TCR library. The entry originates in a study of regulatory T cells in long-lasting Graves disease. TCR beta libraries were built with iRepertoire HTBI primers and Arm-PCR of CDR3 regions. From the multiplex PCR reads, TCRdb called clonotypes with MiXCR, one entry per CDR3 protein. Among around 450,000 distinct CDR3 sequences, about 15% were seen once, and the ten largest hold over 15%. The sample also formed part of further work on T cells in Graves' hyperthyroidism and ophthalmopathy.

This sequence originates from a woman aged 25 to 39 with Graves disease. Sequenced material: peripheral blood mononuclear cells (PBMCs), taken at new diagnosis, from a patient treated with antithyroid drugs.

CDR3 in amino acids: CASSLGARGGNEQFF. DNA of the CDR3: TGTGCCAGCAGCTTAGGAGCCAGGGGAGGCAATGAGCAGTTCTTC. The chain recombines TRBV11-1 with TRBJ2-1; D could derive from TRBD1 or TRBD2 (6 bases each). Between the trimmed V and J ends, which lost 1 base and 6 bases, there was a span of 13 bases. The CDR3 is made up of 15 amino acids. Per the germline V gene, CDR1 is SGHAT and CDR2 is FQDESV (reference sequence).